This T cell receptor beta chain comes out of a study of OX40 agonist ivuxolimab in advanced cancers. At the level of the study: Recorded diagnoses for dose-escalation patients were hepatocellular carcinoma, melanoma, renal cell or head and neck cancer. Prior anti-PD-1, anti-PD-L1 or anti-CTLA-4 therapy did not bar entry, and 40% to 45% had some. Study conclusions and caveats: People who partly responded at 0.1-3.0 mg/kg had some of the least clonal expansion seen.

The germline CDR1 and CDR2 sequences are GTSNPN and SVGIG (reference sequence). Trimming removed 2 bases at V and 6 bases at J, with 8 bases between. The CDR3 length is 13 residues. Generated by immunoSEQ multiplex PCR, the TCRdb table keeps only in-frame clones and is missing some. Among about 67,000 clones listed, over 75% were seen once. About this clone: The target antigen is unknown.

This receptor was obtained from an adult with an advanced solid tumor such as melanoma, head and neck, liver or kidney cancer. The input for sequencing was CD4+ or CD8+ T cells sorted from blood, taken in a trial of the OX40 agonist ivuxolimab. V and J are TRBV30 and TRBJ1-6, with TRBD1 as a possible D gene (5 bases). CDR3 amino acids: CAWSIQGNSPLHF. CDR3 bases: TGTGCCTGGAGTATTCAGGGTAATTCACCCCTCCACTTT.